This record looks at one T cell receptor beta chain sequence and its context. Its specificity is unknown. TCRdb re-called the reads with MiXCR, one entry per CDR3 protein. Here the sample spans 200,000 or so distinct CDR3 sequences, 35% to 40% being singletons. These data originate in a study of T cell repertoires in cytomegalovirus infection. Across the study: Shared public TCR beta signatures pointed to both CMV infection and a matching HLA type. Study observations and caveats: Within the response measured ex vivo, HLA-C-restricted CMV-specific TCR beta clonotypes were dominant.

This specimen was CD8+ T cells from cultured PBMCs, taken from culture after CMV antigen stimulation. The receptor comes from a human donor in good health (CMV status not recorded). Some clones in this sample may be carry-over from other donors' samples.

The CDR3 region is CAWRRTDYGYTF. Written as DNA, the CDR3 is TGTGCCTGGCGAAGGACAGACTATGGCTACACCTTC. The chain combines TRBV2 with TRBJ1-2; the D gene is possibly TRBD1 (6 bases). There are 12 residues in the CDR3. Germline CDR1 and CDR2: SNHLY and FYNNEI. V was pared by 11 bases and J by 3 bases, with 13 bases between.